Listed here are 2 T cell receptor beta chains from one sample, sequenced in a study of blood T cell repertoires in COVID-19 (dated by TCRdb to the early 2020s). The library was obtained by the immunoSEQ multiplex PCR assay. This immuneACCESS table, as held by TCRdb, lists in-frame sequences with V and J called but not all clones. Of the missing ones, under half trace to an unresolved V gene in checked studies; the others have no known cause. The sample yields under 500,000 clones; approximately 90% were counted once. Of the sample, roughly 1.1% falls within the top ten clones. Source material: PBMCs or T cells enriched from blood (not recorded which). These receptors all stem from a man aged 25 to 40 who had recovered from COVID-19.

This chain joins TRBV3-1 (or the pseudogene TRBV3-2) and TRBJ2-7; a weak D match, TRBD2 (6 bases). V lost 1 base, J lost 3 bases, and 10 bases lay in between. This CDR3 is built from 14 residues. In germline, CDR1 is LGHDT, CDR2 YNNKEL (reference sequence). The CDR3 spells CASSQARRVYEQYF. In DNA form, the CDR3 reads TGTGCCAGCAGCCAAGCTCGGAGGGTCTACGAGCAGTACTTC.

This clone was picked up a small number of times. Here the CDR3 DNA reads TGTGCCAGTAGTATAGTTGATCCTCCGAGGGATTCACCCCTCCACTTT. Its translation: CASSIVDPPRDSPLHF. The chain is built from TRBV19 and TRBJ1-6; D is uncertain. Germline CDR1 and CDR2: LNHDA and SQIVND (reference sequence). V was trimmed by 1 base and J by 8 bases, leaving 15 bases between them. This CDR3 is 16 amino acids long. Full variable domain (outside the CDR3, taken from reference TRBV19 and TRBJ1-6): DGGITQSPKYLFRKEGQNVTLSCEQNLNHDAMYWYRQDPGQGLRLIYYSQIVNDFQKGDIAEGYSVSREKKESFPLTVTSAQKNPTAFYLCASSIVDPPRDSPLHFGNGTRLTVT.